The rows below give T cell receptor beta chains drawn from one sample of a study of control samples from healthy donors and cancer patients. The protocol was immunoSEQ multiplex PCR, while the TCRdb copy is restricted to in-frame clones and leaves out a portion. The repertoire holds 150,000 to 200,000 clones, with approximately 90% as singletons. Sequencing used blood. These TCRs come from a woman in her twenties or thirties in good health. The conserved cysteine and the conserved F or W are not part of the CDR3 here. D genes are given only for firm matches.

J gene | V gene | D gene | CDR3 protein
TRBJ2-5 | TRBV5-4 | . | AGARGLEETQY
TRBJ2-7 | TRBV6-5 | . | ASSYFVGVPYEQY
TRBJ2-7 | TRBV18 | . | ASSPGAAPEQY
TRBJ2-3 | TRBV6-4 | TRBD1 | ASSDSGGADTQY
TRBJ1-2 | TRBV18 | . | ASSPQDWGSGYT
TRBJ2-2 | TRBV5-1 | TRBD2 | ASTASGMGTGELF
TRBJ2-3 | TRBV24-1 | TRBD2 | ATSDLGKTSGRARESTDTQY
TRBJ1-1 | TRBV19 | . | ASSYQGNTEAF
TRBJ2-5 | TRBV5-6 | TRBD2 | ASSLGTSGLTQY
TRBJ1-4 | TRBV28 | . | ASTSPVGGSNEKLF
TRBJ1-3 | TRBV27 | . | ASSRQYHSGNTIY
TRBJ2-3 | TRBV4-1 | . | ASSQDPTQTDTQY
TRBJ2-7 | TRBV15 | . | ATSRGGDYEQY
TRBJ1-2 | TRBV25-1 | TRBD1 | ASSDSGTANYGYT
TRBJ2-5 | TRBV5-1 | TRBD2 | ASSLARISGAGETQY
TRBJ2-7 | TRBV28 | . | ASSFTDSYEQY
TRBJ1-6 | TRBV6-4 | . | ASSETGNSPLH
TRBJ2-1 | TRBV6-5 | TRBD2 | ASSYAGLAGINEQF
TRBJ2-2 | TRBV5-1 | TRBD2 | ASSLGVREREEFNGELF
TRBJ2-1 | TRBV6-4 | . | ASTSSPGGSYNEQF
TRBJ1-6 | TRBV5-1 | TRBD1 | ASSPGTVYNSPLH
TRBJ2-2 | TRBV6-6 | TRBD2 | ASSSQREGTGELF
TRBJ2-1 | TRBV5-1 | TRBD2 | ASSLVAGVLYNEQF
TRBJ2-7 | TRBV5-1 | TRBD1 | ASSTGTGVSEQY
TRBJ1-2 | TRBV7-3 | . | ASSLGPDGRYGYT
TRBJ1-5 | TRBV7-9 | TRBD1 | ASSSGQGDSQPQH
TRBJ2-1 | TRBV3-1/TRBV3-2 | TRBD2 | ASSQLVTSGNNEQF
TRBJ2-7 | TRBV4-2 | TRBD2 | ASSQGTSGDSYEQY
TRBJ1-5 | TRBV2 | . | ASSRTATNQPQH
TRBJ2-7 | TRBV5-8 | TRBD1 | ASSFRTGANEQY
TRBJ1-6 | TRBV28 | . | ASRDETSLNSPLH
TRBJ2-2 | TRBV11-1 | TRBD1 | ASSSDRAFTGELF
TRBJ1-2 | TRBV5-8 | . | ARPDSSFYGYT
TRBJ2-3 | TRBV24-1 | . | ATRGLATDTQY
TRBJ1-1 | TRBV6-1 | . | ASSEVRKSGEAF
TRBJ2-1 | TRBV28 | . | ASSSGQSSYNEQF
TRBJ2-1 | TRBV7-8 | . | ASSLGGPYNEQF
TRBJ2-3 | TRBV5-1 | TRBD2 | ASSPAAGAATDTQY
TRBJ2-2 | TRBV28 | TRBD2 | ASSYPWTRSGELF
TRBJ1-2 | TRBV12-3/TRBV12-4 | . | ASSFGNPAPYT
TRBJ2-7 | TRBV2 | TRBD2 | ASSGTSGRGHEQY
TRBJ1-5 | TRBV4-3 | . | ASSQERGRGQPQH
TRBJ2-1 | TRBV3-1/TRBV3-2 | TRBD2 | ASRALAGGPNEQF
TRBJ1-1 | TRBV6-2/TRBV6-3 | . | ASSWGLTEAF
TRBJ2-5 | TRBV18 | . | ASSPLGQGAPETQY
TRBJ1-5 | TRBV15 | . | ATSPKAENRPQH
TRBJ1-2 | TRBV9 | TRBD1 | ASSASTGNYGYT
TRBJ1-1 | TRBV29-1 | . | SDFGGLSEAF
TRBJ1-5 | TRBV7-2 | . | ASSPRTGLSNQPQH
TRBJ2-3 | TRBV28 | . | ASSYSRPSTDTQY
TRBJ1-1 | TRBV7-9 | TRBD1 | ASSLGDRLMNTEAF
TRBJ1-1 | TRBV2 | . | ASSEDTVGHTEAF
TRBJ2-1 | TRBV10-1 | . | ASRNDIEVGEQF
TRBJ1-2 | TRBV21-1 | . | ASSHSPNYGYT
TRBJ1-4 | TRBV28 | . | ASSTPEGPNEKLF